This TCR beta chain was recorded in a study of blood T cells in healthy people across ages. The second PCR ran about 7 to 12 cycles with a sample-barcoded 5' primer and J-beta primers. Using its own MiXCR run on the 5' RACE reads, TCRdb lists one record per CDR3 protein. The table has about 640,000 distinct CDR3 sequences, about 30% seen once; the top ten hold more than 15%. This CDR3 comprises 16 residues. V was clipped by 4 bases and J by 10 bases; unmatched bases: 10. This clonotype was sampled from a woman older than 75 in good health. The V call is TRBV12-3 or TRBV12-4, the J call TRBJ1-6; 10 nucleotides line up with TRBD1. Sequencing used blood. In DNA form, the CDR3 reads TGTGCCAGCAGTTCCGGGACAGGGGTCGCGGGCTCACCCCTCCACTTT. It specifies CASSSGTGVAGSPLHF.